This T cell receptor (beta chain) was sequenced in a study of T cell repertoires in cytomegalovirus infection. Study in general: It was recently identified HLA-C-restricted and well-studied HLA-B-restricted CMV epitopes that the study used. Study-wide results and caveats: HLA-C-restricted CMV-specific TCR beta clonotypes were dominant in the ex vivo response.

CDR3 length: 14 residues. CDR1 is SGHVS, CDR2 FQNEAQ, per germline. Trimming took 3 bases from V and 6 from J; bases not matched to a gene: 5. With respect to this clonotype: The antigen is not known.

TCRdb called the reads again in MiXCR, with one record for every CDR3 protein. The sample has fewer than 650,000 distinct CDR3 sequences, 40% seen once. The chain combines TRBV7-8 with TRBJ2-1; TRBD2 matches 7 bases. Sequenced material: cultured PBMCs, taken from culture after CMV antigen stimulation. The clonotype comes from a human donor in good health (CMV status not recorded). Some clones in this sample may be carry-over from other donors' samples. CDR3 amino acids: CASSLGGSPNEQFF. The CDR3 nucleotides are TGTGCCAGCAGCTTGGGCGGGAGTCCCAATGAGCAGTTCTTC.